Listed here are 19 T cell receptor beta chains from one sample, sequenced in a study of tumor-infiltrating lymphocytes in localized non-small cell lung cancer (dated by TCRdb to the early 2020s). Library preparation employed the immunoSEQ multiplex PCR assay. TCRdb's version of the immuneACCESS table is confined to in-frame rearrangements and falls short of the full clone set. An unresolved V gene accounts for under half of the shortfall where checked; the remainder is of unknown origin. The sample table records about 16,000 clones; 65% to 85% of these occur just once. The top ten constitute over 8% of the sample. Sequencing was done on a sample of lung tumor tissue. The receptor source for this set is a human donor with non-small cell lung cancer.

The genes are TRBV11-2 and TRBJ1-6; 7 positions agree with TRBD1. The CDR3 consists of 17 residues. V was clipped by 5 bases and J by 0 bases; unmatched bases: 7. CDR1 and CDR2 from the germline V gene are SGHAT and FQNNGV. For the CDR3, the DNA is TGTGCCAGCAGCCCTGTCTCAGGGGGCTCCTATAATTCACCCCTCCACTTT. Its translation: CASSPVSGGSYNSPLHF. The full variable domain, its missing parts supplied by reference TRBV11-2 and TRBJ1-6, is EAGVAQSPRYKIIEKRQSVAFWCNPISGHATLYWYQQILGQGPKLLIQFQNNGVVDDSQLPKDRFSAERLKGVDSTLKIQPAKLEDSAVYLCASSPVSGGSYNSPLHFGNGTRLTVT.

V is TRBV4-2 and J is TRBJ2-1; TRBD2 aligns across 8 bases. There are 15 residues in the CDR3. V lost 4 bases, J lost 5 bases, and 7 bases stayed unmatched. CDR1 and CDR2 (germline): LGHNA, YNFKEQ. The CDR3 nucleotides are TGTGCCAGCAGCCCTAAGAGCGGGGGTCACAATGAGCAGTTCTTC. Protein product: CASSPKSGGHNEQFF.

This chain uses TRBV19 with TRBJ2-2; D may be TRBD1 (6 bases). CDR3 length: 16 amino acids. V lost 7 bases and J 0 bases, leaving 15 bases between the germline ends. The germline gives CDR1 LNHDA, CDR2 SQIVND (reference sequence). This CDR3 is CASTSRGFSNTGELFF. The DNA of the CDR3 is TGTGCCAGTACAAGCAGGGGCTTTTCGAACACCGGGGAGCTGTTTTTT.

This rearrangement joins TRBV7-8 to TRBJ2-2; 8 bases line up with TRBD2. V dropped 3 bases and J dropped 4; count of bases not matched to a gene: 7. Germline values: CDR1 SGHVS, CDR2 FQNEAQ. The CDR3 loop spans 16 amino acids. Here the CDR3 DNA reads TGTGCCAGCAGCTTTTCAAGCGGGAGAACCACCGGGGAGCTGTTTTTT. Translating gives CASSFSSGRTTGELFF.

This clone was detected a few times. The V gene is TRBV2, the J gene TRBJ2-3; D not certain. Germline CDR1 is SNHLY and CDR2 is FYNNEI. Trimming pared 5 bases from V and 6 bases from J, leaving 6 bases between. The CDR3 is 11 amino acids. CDR3 sequence reads: CASSPQDTQYF. DNA of the CDR3: TGTGCCAGCAGTCCTCAGGATACGCAGTATTTT.

The rearrangement joins TRBV7-9 to TRBJ2-5; the D gene is possibly TRBD2 (6 bases). Germline V gives CDR1 SEHNR, CDR2 FQNEAQ (reference sequence). The V and J ends lost 5 bases and 2 bases respectively, with 18 bases between them. The CDR3 is made up of 16 amino acids. CDR3 bases: TGTGCCAGCAGCGCCAACGTCGCGGGGATACAAGAGACCCAGTACTTC. Encoded protein: CASSANVAGIQETQYF.

The rearrangement links TRBV4-1 to TRBJ2-3; 7 nucleotides line up with TRBD2. The CDR3 totals 16 residues. Germline V gene data show CDR1 as MGHRA and CDR2 as YSYEKL. With V trimmed by 1 base and J by 3 bases, 7 bases remained unmatched. In DNA, the CDR3 is TGCGCCAGCAGCCAAGCCGGGGGGTACTCGACAGATACGCAGTATTTT. Encoded protein: CASSQAGGYSTDTQYF.

The chain has TRBV10-2 and TRBJ2-3, with D tentatively TRBD1 or TRBD2 (6 bases each). The CDR3 runs 16 residues. Trimming took off 4 bases at V and 4 bases at J, with 18 bases between the two ends. CDR1 is WSHSY, CDR2 SAAADI, per germline. CDR3 DNA sequence: TGCGCCAGCAGTGCGGGGATTGAGGGGGGCTCAGATACGCAGTATTTT. It codes for CASSAGIEGGSDTQYF.

The chain carries TRBV4-3 and TRBJ1-2, with 7 nucleotides matching TRBD1. The CDR3 length is 14 residues. The V gene end was trimmed by 1 base and the J gene end by 8 bases; junction bases not matched to a gene: 7. Looked up from germline, CDR1 is LGHNA and CDR2 is YSLEER. CDR3 amino acids: CASSQAFRDRGYTF. As DNA, the CDR3 is TGCGCCAGCAGCCAAGCATTCCGGGACAGAGGCTACACCTTC.

The chain carries TRBV19 and TRBJ1-1; 7 bases fit TRBD1. Germline loops: CDR1 LNHDA, CDR2 SQIVND (reference sequence). The CDR3 is made up of 13 amino acids. The J segment lost 5 bases and the V segment lost 3 bases, leaving 3 bases of the junction unmatched. The CDR3 loop reads CASSIQGGTEAFF. The CDR3 coding sequence is TGTGCCAGTAGTATTCAGGGGGGGACTGAAGCTTTCTTT.

This chain uses TRBV28 with TRBJ1-3, with unresolved D. V lost 6 bases and J lost 0, with 12 bases in between. Germline V gene lookup returns CDR1 MDHEN and CDR2 SYDVKM. The CDR3 totals 15 residues. CDR3 residues: CASSSVDSSGNTIYF. CDR3 coding DNA: TGTGCCAGCAGCTCAGTGGATTCCTCTGGAAACACCATATATTTT.

The V gene is TRBV2, the J gene TRBJ1-2, with TRBD1 matching over 11 bases. The germline gives CDR1 SNHLY, CDR2 FYNNEI. The CDR3 is 20 residues long. Trimming took 5 bases from V and 0 from J; bases not matched to a gene: 17. CDR3 in DNA: TGTGCCAGCAGTTCTTGGGACAGGGGGACCGTACCGAAAGCTAACTATGGCTACACCTTC. Its protein product is CASSSWDRGTVPKANYGYTF.

The rearrangement uses TRBV10-1 and TRBJ2-1; D is possibly TRBD1 (7 bases). V was trimmed by 7 bases and J by 6 bases, leaving 19 bases between them. There are 15 residues in the CDR3. Germline-derived CDR1 and CDR2 are WNHNN and SYGVQD (reference sequence). The CDR3 protein is CASNQGGNPSNEQFF. In nucleotides, the CDR3 is TGCGCCAGCAACCAGGGGGGCAACCCTTCCAATGAGCAGTTCTTC.

The CDR3 DNA is TGTGCCAGTAGTCAATTGAGGGGCCAGGGACTCCTCTACAATGAGCAGTTCTTC. It encodes CASSQLRGQGLLYNEQFF. The chain carries TRBV19 and TRBJ2-1; the D gene is possibly TRBD2 (6 bases). Germline CDR1 reads LNHDA; CDR2 reads SQIVND (reference sequence). The CDR3 sequence is 18 residues long. The V and J ends lost 5 bases and 3 bases respectively, with 23 bases between them.

The chain couples TRBV7-2 to TRBJ2-1, with D hard to call. V lost 1 base to trimming and J lost 9 bases, with 10 bases between them. There are 13 residues in the CDR3. The germline CDR1 and CDR2 sequences are SGHTA and FQGNSA. This CDR3 is CASSLGLRGEQFF. The CDR3 coding sequence is TGTGCCAGCAGCTTAGGTCTGCGCGGTGAGCAGTTCTTC.

This clone came up a few times. J is TRBJ2-7 and V is TRBV27; 7 bases fit TRBD2. The CDR3 spans 15 residues. Germline CDR1 and CDR2: MNHEY and SMNVEV (reference sequence). Unmatched junction bases numbered 7, after V lost 5 bases and J lost 0 bases. CDR3 bases: TGTGCCAGCAGTGCTGCTAGCGGTTTCTCCTACGAGCAGTACTTC. This codes for CASSAASGFSYEQYF.

The chain is built from TRBV28 and TRBJ2-5; 13 nucleotides agree with TRBD2. V dropped 7 bases and J dropped 2; count of bases not matched to a gene: 7. Per germline, CDR1 MDHEN and CDR2 SYDVKM. The CDR3 contains 16 residues. Written as DNA, the CDR3 is TGTGCCAGCACCTCTGGACTAGCGGGAGAACAAGAGACCCAGTACTTC. It is translated as CASTSGLAGEQETQYF.

This clone was seen a single time. This chain uses TRBV5-1 with TRBJ2-3; TRBD1 or TRBD2 may be the D gene (5 bases each). The CDR3 spans 16 residues. The ends were cut back, 4 bases at V and 0 bases at J, with 15 bases in the middle. The germline CDR1 and CDR2 sequences are SGHRS and YFSETQ. As DNA, the CDR3 is TGCGCCAGCAGCACTGGTCGGGACGGAAGCACAGATACGCAGTATTTT. It translates to CASSTGRDGSTDTQYF.

Only a few counts were recorded for this clone. V usage is TRBV2 and J usage is TRBJ1-5, with D uncertain. Germline CDR1 is SNHLY and CDR2 is FYNNEI. This CDR3 spans 13 amino acids. Trimming removed 6 bases from V and 1 base from J, with 7 bases in between. The CDR3 DNA reads TGTGCCAGCAGCCCCGACAGCAATCAGCCCCAGCATTTT. It translates to CASSPDSNQPQHF.